This record covers a single TCR beta chain. The sample originates from a study of blood T cell repertoires in COVID-19. The overall study: Italy, Spain and the United States were the sources of the convalescent and acute COVID-19 samples. Nucleic acid was either cDNA or gDNA, and it came from T cells, B-cell-depleted T cells, or PBMCs.

Trimming cost V 0 bases and J 2 bases, with 9 bases left between them. This CDR3 is 14 amino acids long. Germline CDR1 SGDLS, CDR2 YYNGEE. Original data processing: It was from reference gene primer amplification that nucleated cell counts were estimated. TCRdb's table, derived via immunoSEQ multiplex PCR, lists solely in-frame clones and lacks some. Clone size and V and J calls were adopted from that table, with D and trimming inferred from the DNA. Of roughly 480,000 clones listed, 80% to 90% are singletons. Patients at the Seattle site were enrolled during active infection and followed longitudinally.

The sequence came from a man aged 18 to 35 with COVID-19, enrolled during active disease. Material: peripheral blood. The V call is TRBV9, the J call TRBJ2-7; tentative D call: TRBD2 (5 bases). DNA for the CDR3: TGTGCCAGCAGCGTAGGTGGGAGTCCCTACGAGCAGTACTTC. Translated: CASSVGGSPYEQYF.